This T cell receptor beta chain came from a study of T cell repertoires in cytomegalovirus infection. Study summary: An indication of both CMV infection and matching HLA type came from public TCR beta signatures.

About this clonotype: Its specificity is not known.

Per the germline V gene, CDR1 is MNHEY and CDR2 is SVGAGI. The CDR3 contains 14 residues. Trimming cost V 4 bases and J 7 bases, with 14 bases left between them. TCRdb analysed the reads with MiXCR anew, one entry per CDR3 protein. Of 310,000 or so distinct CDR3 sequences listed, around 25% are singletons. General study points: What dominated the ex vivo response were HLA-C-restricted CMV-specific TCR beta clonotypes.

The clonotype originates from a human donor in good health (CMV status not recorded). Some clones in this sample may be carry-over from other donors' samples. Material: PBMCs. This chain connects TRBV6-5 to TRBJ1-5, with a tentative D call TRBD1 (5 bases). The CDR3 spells CASSFQGSGQPQHF. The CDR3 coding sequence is TGTGCCAGCAGTTTTCAGGGTTCAGGACAGCCCCAGCATTTT.